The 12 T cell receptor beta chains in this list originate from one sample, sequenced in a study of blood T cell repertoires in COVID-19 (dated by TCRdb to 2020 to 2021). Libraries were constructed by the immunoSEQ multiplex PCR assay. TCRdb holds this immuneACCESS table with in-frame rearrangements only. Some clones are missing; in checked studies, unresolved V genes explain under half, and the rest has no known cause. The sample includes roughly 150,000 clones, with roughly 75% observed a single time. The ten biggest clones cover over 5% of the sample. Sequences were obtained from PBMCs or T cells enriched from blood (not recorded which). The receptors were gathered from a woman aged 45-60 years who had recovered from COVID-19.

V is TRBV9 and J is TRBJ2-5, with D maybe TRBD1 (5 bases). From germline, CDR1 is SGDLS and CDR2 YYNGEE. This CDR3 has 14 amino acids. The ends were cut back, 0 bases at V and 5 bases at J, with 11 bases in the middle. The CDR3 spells CASSVGVQGETQYF. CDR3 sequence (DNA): TGTGCCAGCAGCGTAGGTGTCCAGGGTGAGACCCAGTACTTC.

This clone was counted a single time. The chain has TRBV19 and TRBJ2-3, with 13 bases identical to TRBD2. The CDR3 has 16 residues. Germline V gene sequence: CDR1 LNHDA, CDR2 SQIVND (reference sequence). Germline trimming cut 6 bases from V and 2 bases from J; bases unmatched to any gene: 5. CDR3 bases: TGTGCCAGTAGAAAAGGACTAGCGGGGGCCACAGATACGCAGTATTTT. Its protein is CASRKGLAGATDTQYF.

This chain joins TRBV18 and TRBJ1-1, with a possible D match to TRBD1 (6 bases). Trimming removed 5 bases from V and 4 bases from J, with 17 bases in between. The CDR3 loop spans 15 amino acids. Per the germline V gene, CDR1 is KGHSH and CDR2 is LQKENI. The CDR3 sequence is CASSIQGKWATEAFF. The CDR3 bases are TGTGCCAGCTCAATTCAGGGGAAGTGGGCCACTGAAGCTTTCTTT.

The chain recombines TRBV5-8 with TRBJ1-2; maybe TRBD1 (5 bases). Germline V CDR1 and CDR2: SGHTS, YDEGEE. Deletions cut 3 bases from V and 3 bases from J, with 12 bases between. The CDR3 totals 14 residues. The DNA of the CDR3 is TGTGCCAGCAGCTCCGCGGGACTTGACTATGGCTACACCTTC. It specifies CASSSAGLDYGYTF.

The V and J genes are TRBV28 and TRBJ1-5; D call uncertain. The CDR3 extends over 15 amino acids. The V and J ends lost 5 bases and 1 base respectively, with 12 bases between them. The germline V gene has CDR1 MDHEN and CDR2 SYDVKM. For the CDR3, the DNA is TGTGCCAGCAGTCCTCCTCCGGGGAGCAATCAGCCCCAGCATTTT. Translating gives CASSPPPGSNQPQHF.

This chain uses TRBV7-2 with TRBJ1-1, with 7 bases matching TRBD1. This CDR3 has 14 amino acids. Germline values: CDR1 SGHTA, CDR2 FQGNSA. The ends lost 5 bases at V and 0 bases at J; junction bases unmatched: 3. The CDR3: CASSVTGVNTEAFF. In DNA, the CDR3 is TGTGCCAGCAGCGTAACAGGGGTGAACACTGAAGCTTTCTTT.

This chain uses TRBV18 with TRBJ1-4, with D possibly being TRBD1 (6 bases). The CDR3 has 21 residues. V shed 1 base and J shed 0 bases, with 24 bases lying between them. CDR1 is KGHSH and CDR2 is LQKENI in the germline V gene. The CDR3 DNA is TGTGCCAGCTCACCACTCCCGGTTAGGGGGACATACCTTACAACTAATGAAAAACTGTTTTTT. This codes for CASSPLPVRGTYLTTNEKLFF.

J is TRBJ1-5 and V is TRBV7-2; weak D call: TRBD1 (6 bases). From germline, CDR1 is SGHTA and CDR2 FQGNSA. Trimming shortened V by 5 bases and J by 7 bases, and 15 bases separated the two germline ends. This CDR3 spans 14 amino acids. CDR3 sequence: CASSADRFEQPQHF. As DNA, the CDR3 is TGTGCCAGCAGCGCCGACAGGTTCGAACAGCCCCAGCATTTT. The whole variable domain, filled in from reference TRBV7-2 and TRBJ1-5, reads GAGVSQSPSNKVTEKGKDVELRCDPISGHTALYWYRQSLGQGLEFLIYFQGNSAPDKSGLPSDRFSAERTGGSVSTLTIQRTQQEDSAVYLCASSADRFEQPQHFGDGTRLSIL.

In DNA form, the CDR3 reads TGTGCCAGCAGCCCAAGCCCGGGACAAAACTATGGCTACACCTTC. Translation gives CASSPSPGQNYGYTF. The chain joins TRBV7-3 to TRBJ1-2; D possibly corresponds to TRBD1 (6 bases). Germline CDR1 is SGHTA and CDR2 is FQGTGA. Trimming left V 5 bases short and J 2 bases short, with 15 bases between. This CDR3 has 15 residues.

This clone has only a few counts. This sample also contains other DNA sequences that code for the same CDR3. The CDR3 loop reads CASSFGTGGTGELFF. In nucleotides, the CDR3 is TGCGCCAGCAGCTTCGGGACAGGGGGTACCGGGGAGCTGTTTTTT. V gene TRBV5-1 combines with J gene TRBJ2-2, with 11 bases identical to TRBD1. The V segment lost 2 bases and the J segment 5 bases; nucleotides outside the gene matches: 2. Germline V gene data show CDR1 as SGHRS and CDR2 as YFSETQ. The CDR3 contains 15 residues.

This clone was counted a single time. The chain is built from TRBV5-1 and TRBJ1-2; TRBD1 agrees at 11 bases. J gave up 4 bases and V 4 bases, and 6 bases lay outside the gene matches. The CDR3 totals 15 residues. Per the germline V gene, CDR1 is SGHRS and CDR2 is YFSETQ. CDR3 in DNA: TGCGCCAGCAGCCACGGGACAGGGGGGCCCTATGGCTACACCTTC. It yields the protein CASSHGTGGPYGYTF.

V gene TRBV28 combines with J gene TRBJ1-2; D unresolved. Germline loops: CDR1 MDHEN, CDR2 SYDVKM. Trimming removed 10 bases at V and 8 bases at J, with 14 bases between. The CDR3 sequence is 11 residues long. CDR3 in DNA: TGTGCCACCCTAGAGGGATGGGGCTACACCTTC. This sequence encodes CATLEGWGYTF.